This T cell receptor beta chain was sequenced for a study of OX40 agonist ivuxolimab in advanced cancers. At the level of the study: Averaging about 60 years in age, with a range of 23 to 79, the cohort was 65% to 90% male.

Sequenced by immunoSEQ multiplex PCR; TCRdb stores in-frame clones only, minus some. The data show over 45,000 clones, roughly 84% seen once. The CDR3 loop spans 17 amino acids. Germline V gives CDR1 KGHSH, CDR2 LQKENI. V dropped 5 bases and J dropped 7; count of bases not matched to a gene: 15. The material sequenced was CD4+ or CD8+ T cells sorted from blood, taken in a trial of the OX40 agonist ivuxolimab. This chain links TRBV18 with TRBJ2-2; 8 bases align to TRBD1. The TCR originated in an adult with an advanced solid tumor such as melanoma, head and neck, liver or kidney cancer. The CDR3 DNA reads TGTGCCAGCTCAACCCGGACAGGGCGAAATCCCGACGGGGAGCTGTTTTTT. Its protein product is CASSTRTGRNPDGELFF.